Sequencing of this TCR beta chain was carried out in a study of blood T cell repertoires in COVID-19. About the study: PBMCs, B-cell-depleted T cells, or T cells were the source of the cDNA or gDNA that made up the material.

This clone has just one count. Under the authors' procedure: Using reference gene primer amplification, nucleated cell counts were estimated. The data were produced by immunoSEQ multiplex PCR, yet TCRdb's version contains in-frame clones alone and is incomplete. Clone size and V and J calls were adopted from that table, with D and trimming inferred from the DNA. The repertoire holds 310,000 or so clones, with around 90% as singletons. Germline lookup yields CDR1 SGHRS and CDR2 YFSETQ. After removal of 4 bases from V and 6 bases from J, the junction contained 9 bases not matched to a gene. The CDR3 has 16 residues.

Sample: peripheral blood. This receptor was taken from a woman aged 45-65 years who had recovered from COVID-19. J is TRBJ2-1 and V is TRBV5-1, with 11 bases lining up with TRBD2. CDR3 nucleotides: TGCGCCAGCAGCCCCCAGGGACTAGCGGTGGGCAATGAGCAGTTCTTC. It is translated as CASSPQGLAVGNEQFF.